Listed below are T cell receptor beta chains from one sample, sequenced in a study of regulatory T cells in long-lasting Graves disease. TCRdb re-called the multiplex PCR reads through MiXCR, storing one row per CDR3 protein. The sample has roughly 400,000 distinct CDR3 sequences; about 20% are singletons. Sequences were derived from peripheral blood mononuclear cells (PBMCs), sampled when the disease was refractory, from a patient treated with antithyroid drugs. The receptors come from a female donor with Graves disease. The CDR3 runs from the conserved cysteine through the conserved F or W. The D gene is left open where the match is weak. Clone size appears in some rows only: once, few, many, or a class for an expanded clone.

cdr3_length: 14; j_call: TRBJ2-7; v_call: TRBV20-1; d_call: TRBD1; clone_size: NA; cdr3_nt: TGCAGTGCTAGCTGGACAGGGAGATTCTACGAGCAGTACTTC; cdr3_aa: CSASWTGRFYEQYF
cdr3_length: 15; j_call: TRBJ2-5; v_call: TRBV5-1; d_call: TRBD1; clone_size: NA; cdr3_nt: TGCGCCAGCAGCTTGGCAGGGGGCGCGGGAAAGACCCAGTACTTC; cdr3_aa: CASSLAGGAGKTQYF
cdr3_length: 12; j_call: TRBJ2-7; v_call: TRBV2; d_call: NA; clone_size: many; cdr3_nt: TGTGCCAGCAGTCTTACATACGACGAGCAGTACTTC; cdr3_aa: CASSLTYDEQYF
cdr3_length: 17; j_call: TRBJ2-1; v_call: TRBV5-1; d_call: NA; clone_size: NA; cdr3_nt: TGCGCCAGCAGCTTATTCGTGGGTCGGGGCTCCTACAATGAGCAGTTCTTC; cdr3_aa: CASSLFVGRGSYNEQFF
cdr3_length: 15; j_call: TRBJ2-7; v_call: TRBV20-1; d_call: TRBD2; clone_size: few; cdr3_nt: TGCAGTGCTAGAGAACTAGCGGGAGGGCCGCACGAGCAGTACTTC; cdr3_aa: CSARELAGGPHEQYF
cdr3_length: 21; j_call: TRBJ1-3; v_call: TRBV4-2; d_call: TRBD1; clone_size: NA; cdr3_nt: TGTGCCAGCAGCCAAGATAGTGGACTCCTGGACAGGGGTGTTGGTGGAAACACCATATATTTT; cdr3_aa: CASSQDSGLLDRGVGGNTIYF
cdr3_length: 16; j_call: TRBJ2-2; v_call: TRBV11-2; d_call: TRBD2; clone_size: NA; cdr3_nt: TGTGCCAGCAGCTTAGTAGCGGGAGCGAACACCGGGGAGCTGTTTTTT; cdr3_aa: CASSLVAGANTGELFF
cdr3_length: 15; j_call: TRBJ2-5; v_call: TRBV9; d_call: NA; clone_size: few; cdr3_nt: TGTGCCAGCAGCGTAGCCGGACAGCTCCAAGAGACCCAGTACTTC; cdr3_aa: CASSVAGQLQETQYF
cdr3_length: 14; j_call: TRBJ2-2; v_call: TRBV7-3; d_call: NA; clone_size: few; cdr3_nt: TGTGCCAGCAGCATTGGACAATCGGTCGGGGAGCTGTTTTTT; cdr3_aa: CASSIGQSVGELFF
cdr3_length: 16; j_call: TRBJ2-7; v_call: TRBV19; d_call: TRBD2; clone_size: few; cdr3_nt: TGTGCCAGTAGCCTCTCCGGGACTAGCGAATACTACGAGCAGTACTTC; cdr3_aa: CASSLSGTSEYYEQYF
cdr3_length: 16; j_call: TRBJ2-7; v_call: TRBV27; d_call: TRBD1; clone_size: few; cdr3_nt: TGTGCCAGCAGTCCCTCGTTCCGGGACAGCCGCTACGAGCAGTACTTC; cdr3_aa: CASSPSFRDSRYEQYF
cdr3_length: 13; j_call: TRBJ2-1; v_call: TRBV7-9; d_call: TRBD2; clone_size: few; cdr3_nt: TGTGCCAGCAGCCCGGGGGGGCAATTTGAGCAGTTCTTC; cdr3_aa: CASSPGGQFEQFF
cdr3_length: 15; j_call: TRBJ2-4; v_call: TRBV6-1; d_call: TRBD1; clone_size: NA; cdr3_nt: TGTGCCAGCAGTCCCCCGGGACAGGGATGGAACATTCAGTACTTC; cdr3_aa: CASSPPGQGWNIQYF
cdr3_length: 13; j_call: TRBJ2-5; v_call: TRBV7-8; d_call: NA; clone_size: NA; cdr3_nt: TGTGCCAGCAGCTCGACGGAGATCGGGACCCAGTACTTC; cdr3_aa: CASSSTEIGTQYF
cdr3_length: 15; j_call: TRBJ2-7; v_call: TRBV7-8; d_call: NA; clone_size: many; cdr3_nt: TGTGCCAGCAGCCCGTCACCGACAGGATCCTACGAGCAGTACTTC; cdr3_aa: CASSPSPTGSYEQYF
cdr3_length: 12; j_call: TRBJ1-1; v_call: TRBV29-1; d_call: NA; clone_size: NA; cdr3_nt: TGCAGCGTTGAGGGGCAGGGGCCTGAAGCTTTCTTT; cdr3_aa: CSVEGQGPEAFF
cdr3_length: 10; j_call: TRBJ1-2; v_call: TRBV29-1; d_call: NA; clone_size: NA; cdr3_nt: TGCAGCGTTGATGTAGCTGGCTACACCTTC; cdr3_aa: CSVDVAGYTF
cdr3_length: 13; j_call: TRBJ2-3; v_call: TRBV20-1; d_call: NA; clone_size: NA; cdr3_nt: TGCAGTGCTGAGGAGGGGGGGGGAGATACGCAGTATTTT; cdr3_aa: CSAEEGGGDTQYF
cdr3_length: 14; j_call: TRBJ1-5; v_call: TRBV6-1; d_call: NA; clone_size: few; cdr3_nt: TGTGCCAGCAGGGATGGGGGTCTCAATCAGCCCCAGCATTTT; cdr3_aa: CASRDGGLNQPQHF
cdr3_length: 14; j_call: TRBJ1-1; v_call: TRBV12-3/TRBV12-4; d_call: NA; clone_size: many; cdr3_nt: TGTGCCAGCAACGCACCGGGACACGGTAGTGAAGCTTTCTTT; cdr3_aa: CASNAPGHGSEAFF
cdr3_length: 15; j_call: TRBJ2-2; v_call: TRBV20-1; d_call: NA; clone_size: few; cdr3_nt: TGCAGTGCTAGTTTGTACGGGAAGAACACCGGGGAGCTGTTTTTT; cdr3_aa: CSASLYGKNTGELFF
cdr3_length: 16; j_call: TRBJ2-4; v_call: TRBV24-1; d_call: TRBD2; clone_size: NA; cdr3_nt: TGTGCCACCAGTAAAGGCGGGGGAGTTGGAGAAAACATTCGGTACTTC; cdr3_aa: CATSKGGGVGENIRYF
cdr3_length: 16; j_call: TRBJ2-2; v_call: TRBV28; d_call: TRBD1; clone_size: many; cdr3_nt: TGTGCCAGCAGTTTAATTACAGGGGGCTCTGGCGGGGAGCTGTTTTTT; cdr3_aa: CASSLITGGSGGELFF
cdr3_length: 16; j_call: TRBJ1-2; v_call: TRBV28; d_call: TRBD1; clone_size: many; cdr3_nt: TGTGCCAGCAGTTTACCCGGACAGGCTAAGGCCTATGGCTACACCTTC; cdr3_aa: CASSLPGQAKAYGYTF
cdr3_length: 14; j_call: TRBJ1-2; v_call: TRBV28; d_call: NA; clone_size: many; cdr3_nt: TGTGCCAGCAGTTTATCCCTGTGGAACTATGGCTACACCTTC; cdr3_aa: CASSLSLWNYGYTF
cdr3_length: 15; j_call: TRBJ2-7; v_call: TRBV5-5; d_call: TRBD1; clone_size: few; cdr3_nt: TGTGCCAGCAACCCAGCAATGGACAGGGCCTACGAGCAGTACTTC; cdr3_aa: CASNPAMDRAYEQYF
cdr3_length: 16; j_call: TRBJ1-5; v_call: TRBV10-1; d_call: NA; clone_size: NA; cdr3_nt: TGCGCCAGCAGTGACCCGTCGGGGGAGCGCAATCAGCCCCAGCATTTT; cdr3_aa: CASSDPSGERNQPQHF
cdr3_length: 13; j_call: TRBJ1-5; v_call: TRBV19; d_call: TRBD1; clone_size: few; cdr3_nt: TGTGCCAGTAGTATTGACAGGGATCAGCCCCAGCATTTT; cdr3_aa: CASSIDRDQPQHF
cdr3_length: 11; j_call: TRBJ1-3; v_call: TRBV6-5; d_call: NA; clone_size: many; cdr3_nt: TGTGCCAGCAGTTATGGAAACACCATATATTTT; cdr3_aa: CASSYGNTIYF
cdr3_length: 13; j_call: TRBJ1-3; v_call: TRBV15; d_call: NA; clone_size: few; cdr3_nt: TGTGCCACCAGCAGGGACTCTGGAAACACCATATATTTT; cdr3_aa: CATSRDSGNTIYF
cdr3_length: 14; j_call: TRBJ2-5; v_call: TRBV20-1; d_call: TRBD2; clone_size: few; cdr3_nt: TGCCGGGCGGGGGCGGGAGGGGGTCGGGAGACCCAGTACTTC; cdr3_aa: CRAGAGGGRETQYF
cdr3_length: 17; j_call: TRBJ1-5; v_call: TRBV6-2/TRBV6-3; d_call: TRBD1; clone_size: many; cdr3_nt: TGTGCCAGCAGTTACGGACAGGGTATTTTCTCGGGACAGCCCCAGCATTTT; cdr3_aa: CASSYGQGIFSGQPQHF
cdr3_length: 13; j_call: TRBJ2-7; v_call: TRBV7-8; d_call: NA; clone_size: many; cdr3_nt: TGTGCCAGCAGCTTACCAGGGGATTACGAGCAGTACTTC; cdr3_aa: CASSLPGDYEQYF
cdr3_length: 16; j_call: TRBJ2-1; v_call: TRBV7-3; d_call: NA; clone_size: NA; cdr3_nt: TGTGCCAGCAGCTTAATTGGGGGCATCTCCTACAATGAGCAGTTCTTC; cdr3_aa: CASSLIGGISYNEQFF
cdr3_length: 14; j_call: TRBJ2-7; v_call: TRBV18; d_call: NA; clone_size: many; cdr3_nt: TGTGCCAGCAGCCCCACAGGGAGCTCCTACGAGCAGTACTTC; cdr3_aa: CASSPTGSSYEQYF
cdr3_length: 17; j_call: TRBJ2-1; v_call: TRBV6-1; d_call: TRBD2; clone_size: NA; cdr3_nt: TGTGCCAGCAGCAAGCGGGGCGCGGGAGTCTCCTACAATGAGCAGTTCTTC; cdr3_aa: CASSKRGAGVSYNEQFF
cdr3_length: 14; j_call: TRBJ1-2; v_call: TRBV3-1; d_call: TRBD1; clone_size: many; cdr3_nt: TGTGCCAGCGGATCGGACAGGGTCAATTCGGGCTACACCTTC; cdr3_aa: CASGSDRVNSGYTF
cdr3_length: 15; j_call: TRBJ2-2; v_call: TRBV12-3/TRBV12-4; d_call: TRBD2; clone_size: many; cdr3_nt: TGTGCCAGCAGGACTTTAGCGGGCGGCGTCGAGGAGCTGTTTTTT; cdr3_aa: CASRTLAGGVEELFF
cdr3_length: 13; j_call: TRBJ2-7; v_call: TRBV18; d_call: NA; clone_size: NA; cdr3_nt: TGTGCCAGCTCACCACCGAACGGGCCCCAGCGGTACTTC; cdr3_aa: CASSPPNGPQRYF
cdr3_length: 15; j_call: TRBJ2-7; v_call: TRBV11-2; d_call: NA; clone_size: NA; cdr3_nt: TGTGCCAGCAGCTTAGGCGACAGATCTTACTACGAGCAGTACTTC; cdr3_aa: CASSLGDRSYYEQYF
cdr3_length: 13; j_call: TRBJ1-1; v_call: TRBV5-1; d_call: TRBD1; clone_size: NA; cdr3_nt: TGCGCCAGCAGCGTGACAGGGAGCACTGAAGCTTTCTTT; cdr3_aa: CASSVTGSTEAFF
cdr3_length: 15; j_call: TRBJ2-5; v_call: TRBV7-6; d_call: NA; clone_size: few; cdr3_nt: TGTGCCAGCAGCCCCAACTCAGGGGACCGTAAGACCCAGTACTTC; cdr3_aa: CASSPNSGDRKTQYF
cdr3_length: 15; j_call: TRBJ1-5; v_call: TRBV19; d_call: NA; clone_size: few; cdr3_nt: TGTGCCAGTAGTAAGCGTGGACAAATAGATCAGCCCCAGCATTTT; cdr3_aa: CASSKRGQIDQPQHF
cdr3_length: 15; j_call: TRBJ1-5; v_call: TRBV7-8; d_call: TRBD1; clone_size: once; cdr3_nt: TGTGCCAGCAGCTTAGTGGGACAGAGCAATCAGCCCCAGCATTTT; cdr3_aa: CASSLVGQSNQPQHF